These 10 T cell receptor beta chains originate from one sample sequenced in a study of neurological immune-mediated disorders. Via MiXCR, TCRdb re-called the 5' RACE reads, giving one row per CDR3 protein. The data show under 70,000 distinct CDR3 sequences, 5.2% seen once. The sample was PBMCs. These TCRs come from a woman between 25 and 40 years old with multiple sclerosis.

The chain uses TRBV7-9 and TRBJ2-6; 9 bases align to TRBD1. Germline CDR1 is SEHNR and CDR2 is FQNEAQ (reference sequence). Trimming cost V 5 bases and J 6 bases; bases outside gene matches: 17. The length of the CDR3 is 19 residues. The CDR3 DNA reads as TGTGCCAGCAGCACGACCGCGGGACAGGGACTTAGCGAGGCCAACGTCCTGACTTTC. Its translation: CASSTTAGQGLSEANVLTF. Based on the CDR3 plus reference TRBV7-9 and TRBJ2-6, the full variable domain is DTGVSQNPRHKITKRGQNVTFRCDPISEHNRLYWYRQTLGQGPEFLTYFQNEAQLEKSRLLSDRFSAERPKGSFSTLEIQRTEQGDSAMYLCASSTTAGQGLSEANVLTFGAGSRLTVL.

In its sample, this clonotype was seen many times. The junction does not match germline at one end; this may be a read error. The chain couples TRBV7-2 to TRBJ1-6, with D possibly matching TRBD1 (6 bases). In germline, CDR1 is SGHTA, CDR2 FQGNSA. This CDR3 spans 15 amino acids. The CDR3 DNA reads TGTGCCAGCAGCTTTTGGGGGGCACGGGATTCACCCCTCAACTTT. It specifies CASSFWGARDSPLNF. Complete variable domain (other parts from reference TRBV7-2 and TRBJ1-6): GAGVSQSPSNKVTEKGKDVELRCDPISGHTALYWYRQSLGQGLEFLIYFQGNSAPDKSGLPSDRFSAERTGGSVSTLTIQRTQQEDSAVYLCASSFWGARDSPLNFGNGTRLTVT.

In its sample, this clonotype was seen many times. The chain carries TRBV29-1 and TRBJ1-5; D unclear. CDR1 and CDR2 from the germline V gene are SQVTM and ANQGSEA. There are 15 residues in the CDR3. Deletions cut 4 bases from V and 4 bases from J, with 17 bases between. The CDR3 DNA sequence: TGCAGCGTTGCGGACGGACTTATAGGTAATCAGCCCCAGCATTTT. This gives the protein CSVADGLIGNQPQHF.

This clonotype was counted many times. CDR3 in DNA: TGTGCCAGCAAACAAGGGGGTCGCCACAATGAGCAGTTCTTC. It specifies CASKQGGRHNEQFF. This rearrangement joins TRBV6-6 to TRBJ2-1; a possible D gene is TRBD1 (6 bases). V was cut by 7 bases and J by 5 bases, with 15 bases left in between. Looked up from germline, CDR1 is MNHNY and CDR2 is SVGAGI (reference sequence). There are 14 residues in the CDR3.

This clonotype was picked up many times. The chain has TRBV7-2 and TRBJ2-7; D is unclear. The germline V and J ends were trimmed by 3 bases and 3 bases, with 15 bases remaining between them. The CDR3 consists of 15 residues. Germline CDR1 and CDR2: SGHTA and FQGNSA. CDR3: CASSFGLHRNYEQYF. The CDR3 DNA is TGTGCCAGCAGCTTCGGTCTCCATCGAAACTACGAGCAGTACTTC.

This clonotype occurred many times. The chain links TRBV7-2 to TRBJ1-6; tentatively, D is TRBD1 (5 bases). The CDR3 length is 16 residues. Trimming cost V 3 bases and J 0 bases, with 9 bases left between them. Germline lookup yields CDR1 SGHTA and CDR2 FQGNSA. Written as DNA, the CDR3 is TGTGCCAGCAGCTTTCGACAGAGCTCCTATAATTCACCCCTCCACTTT. Translation: CASSFRQSSYNSPLHF.

This clonotype has more than one count but fewer than ten. A much larger clone lies a single base off, so this may be a read error. The chain has TRBV6-5 and TRBJ2-2; no definite D call. The CDR3 sequence is 13 residues long. In germline, CDR1 is MNHEY, CDR2 SVGAGI. The V end lost 5 bases, the J end lost 4 bases, and 8 bases lay between the germline ends. The CDR3 protein is CASSLESTGELFF. As DNA, the CDR3 is TGTGCCAGCAGTCTGGAAAGCACCGGGGAGCTGTTTTTT.

This clonotype showed up many times. This rearrangement joins TRBV20-1 to TRBJ2-1; 8 nucleotides align to TRBD2. Germline trimming cut 4 bases from V and 5 bases from J; bases unmatched to any gene: 10. Looked up from germline, CDR1 is DFQATT and CDR2 is SNEGSKA (reference sequence). CDR3 length: 15 amino acids. The CDR3 DNA sequence: TGCAGTGCTACGATAGCGGGGCGTAAGAACAATGAGCAGTTCTTC. Protein: CSATIAGRKNNEQFF.

This clonotype was counted at least ten times. The chain recombines TRBV7-2 with TRBJ1-1; no reliable D call. V lost 2 bases, J lost 3 bases, and 7 bases lay in between. Per the germline V gene, CDR1 is SGHTA and CDR2 is FQGNSA. This CDR3 has 13 residues. In DNA, the CDR3 is TGTGCCAGCAGCTTAAGACGGGACACTGAAGCTTTCTTT. Amino acids: CASSLRRDTEAFF.

On this clonotype: This may be a read error, as it is one base from a much larger clone. V gene TRBV20-1 combines with J gene TRBJ1-1; D is undetermined. Germline V gene lookup returns CDR1 DFQATT and CDR2 SNEGSKA (reference sequence). The CDR3 loop spans 14 amino acids. Trimming left V 1 base short and J 0 bases short, with 9 bases between. CDR3 amino acids: CSARVNRMNTEAFF. The CDR3 bases are TGCAGTGCTAGAGTGAACAGAATGAACACTGAAGCTTTCTTT.